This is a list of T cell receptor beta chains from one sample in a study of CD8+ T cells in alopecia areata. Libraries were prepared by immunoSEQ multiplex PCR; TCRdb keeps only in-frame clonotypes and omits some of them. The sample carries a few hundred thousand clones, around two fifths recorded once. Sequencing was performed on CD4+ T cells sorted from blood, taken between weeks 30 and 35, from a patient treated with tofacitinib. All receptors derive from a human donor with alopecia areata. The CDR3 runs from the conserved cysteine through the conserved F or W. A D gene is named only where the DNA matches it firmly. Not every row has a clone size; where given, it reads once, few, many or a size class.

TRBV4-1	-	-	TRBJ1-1	TGCGCCAGCAGCCAAGATCGGGGGGGCACTGAAGCTTTCTTT	CASSQDRGGTEAFF
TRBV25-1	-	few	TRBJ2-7	TGTGCCAGCAGTGAATTGGGACGGCAGTACTTC	CASSELGRQYF
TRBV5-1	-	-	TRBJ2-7	TGCGCCAGCAGCTTGTTCGACGAGCAGTACTTC	CASSLFDEQYF
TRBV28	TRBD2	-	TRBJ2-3	TGTGCCAGCAGTGTTTTAGCGGGGGGCGGAAATACGCAGTATTTT	CASSVLAGGGNTQYF
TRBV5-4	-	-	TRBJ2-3	TGTGCCAGTTCCAGTTCCACAGATACGCAGTATTTT	CASSSSTDTQYF
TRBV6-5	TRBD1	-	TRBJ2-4	TGTGCCAGCAGTTCACGCTACCGGGACAGCAAAAACATTCAGTACTTC	CASSSRYRDSKNIQYF
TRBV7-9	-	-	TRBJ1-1	TGTGCCAGCAGCCCAAAGGACAGGAACACTGAAGCTTTCTTT	CASSPKDRNTEAFF
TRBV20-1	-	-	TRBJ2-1	TGCAGTGCTAGCCGGAGAAGTGAGCAGTTCTTC	CSASRRSEQFF
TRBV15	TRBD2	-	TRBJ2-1	TGTGCCACCAGCAGAGATGGAAAGGGGAGGGATGAGCAGTTCTTC	CATSRDGKGRDEQFF
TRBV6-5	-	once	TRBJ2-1	TGTGCCAGCAGTTCGAATTGGGGTGAGCAGTTCTTC	CASSSNWGEQFF
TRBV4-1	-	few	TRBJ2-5	TGCGCCAGCAGCCTACGTGCGCAGCGGCGGTCGGAGACCCAGTACTTC	CASSLRAQRRSETQYF